This T cell receptor (beta chain) is drawn from a study of Ad26.COV2.S vaccination and SARS-CoV-2 variants. Study details: As a participant in COV1001, the donor was in the Ad26.COV2.S trial arm. Whole-study results and caveats: Similar non-spike TCR breadth was seen in vaccine and placebo recipients. Possible underestimation of total T cell responses by the TCR breadth and depth analyses was noted.

Trimming stripped 0 bases from V and 4 bases from J, with 7 bases between. The CDR3 spans 13 residues. Germline-derived CDR1 and CDR2 are SGHDT and YYEEEE. Sample treatment: about 20 received Ad26.COV2.S at low or high dose, single or two shots; roughly five received placebo; per-sample allocation not given. Following the first vaccine or placebo injection, samples were taken on day 63. As its vector, the vaccine had Ad26, which expressed Wuhan-strain SARS-CoV-2 spike. This table comes from immunoSEQ multiplex PCR, and its TCRdb copy is limited to in-frame clones, with some not included. The table has a few hundred thousand clones, about 83% seen once. In the case of this clone: The antigen remains unidentified.

This receptor was obtained from a person aged 18-65 years who received the Ad26.COV2.S COVID-19 vaccine or a placebo. The chain combines TRBV5-6 with TRBJ1-2; D might be TRBD1 (5 bases). This sample comprised peripheral blood, obtained in a trial of Ad26.COV2.S vaccine versus placebo. The CDR3 region is CASSLGGVYGYTF. The CDR3 DNA follows: TGTGCCAGCAGCTTGGGAGGGGTCTATGGCTACACCTTC.